The 20 T cell receptor beta chains below were found in one sample sequenced in a study of regulatory T cells in long-lasting Graves disease. Relying on iRepertoire HTBI primers and Arm-PCR of CDR3 regions, the team built TCR beta libraries. TCRdb passed the multiplex PCR reads through MiXCR, listing each CDR3 protein once. The table lists about 430,000 distinct CDR3 sequences, roughly 21% of them singletons. Noted time point: persistent/refractory GD, antithyroid drugs over 5 years with positive TRAb. Making the TCR library involved RNA that had been extracted from PBMCs. Sequenced material: peripheral blood mononuclear cells (PBMCs), taken when the disease was refractory, from a patient treated with antithyroid drugs. These receptors were taken from a female donor with Graves disease.

This clonotype occurred once. The rearrangement links TRBV20-1 to TRBJ2-2, with unresolved D. Between the trimmed V and J ends, which lost 0 bases and 2 bases, there was a span of 7 bases. Germline V lookup: CDR1 DFQATT, CDR2 SNEGSKA (reference sequence). The CDR3 covers 14 residues. CDR3 bases: TGCAGTGCTAGAGATACCGTAAACACCGGGGAGCTGTTTTTT. This translates into CSARDTVNTGELFF.

This clonotype was seen a handful of times. The chain carries TRBV5-5 and TRBJ1-6, with 7 positions matching TRBD1. The CDR3 loop spans 15 amino acids. Germline V gives CDR1 SGHKS, CDR2 YYEKEE (reference sequence). After removal of 2 bases from V and 5 bases from J, the junction contained 4 bases not matched to a gene. The CDR3 DNA reads TGTGCCAGCAGCTTCTCCGGGACAGATAATTCACCCCTCCACTTT. Amino acid sequence: CASSFSGTDNSPLHF.

V and J are TRBV11-2 and TRBJ2-1; D unresolved. The CDR3 spans 12 residues. CDR1 SGHAT and CDR2 FQNNGV come from the germline V gene. V lost 1 base to trimming and J lost 8 bases, with 6 bases between them. CDR3 nucleotides: TGTGCCAGCAGCTTAGTGCAGCATGAGCAGTTCTTC. This codes for CASSLVQHEQFF.

The table lists this clonotype with a few counts. The chain couples TRBV28 to TRBJ2-1, with 12 positions matching TRBD2. Trimming removed 4 bases from V and 12 bases from J; junction bases left unmatched: 4. From germline, CDR1 is MDHEN and CDR2 SYDVKM. The CDR3 covers 13 residues. The CDR3 DNA reads as TGTGCCAGCAGTTCGACTAGCGGGAGATGGCAGTTCTTC. Its translation: CASSSTSGRWQFF.

In DNA, the CDR3 is TGTGCCAGCATGAAGGACAGGGAACACAACCAGGCTCAAATGAACACTGAAGCTTTCTTT. This gives the protein CASMKDREHNQAQMNTEAFF. The chain links TRBV7-9 to TRBJ1-1; 8 nucleotides agree with TRBD1. This CDR3 spans 20 amino acids. Germline V gene lookup returns CDR1 SEHNR and CDR2 FQNEAQ (reference sequence). Losses at the gene ends were 7 bases for V and 0 bases for J; bases not matched to a gene: 22.

To note about this clonotype: A much bigger clone sits one base away, suggesting this may be a read error. This chain uses TRBV15 with TRBJ2-5; possibly TRBD1 or TRBD2 for D (6 bases each). Germline values: CDR1 LNHNV, CDR2 YYDKDF (reference sequence). Trimming stripped 5 bases from V and 4 bases from J, with 14 bases between. The length of the CDR3 is 14 residues. Written as DNA, the CDR3 is TGTGCCACCAGCTCCGGGGGCAGAGTAGAGACCCAGTACTTC. This translates into CATSSGGRVETQYF. Full variable domain (remainder filled in from reference TRBV15 and TRBJ2-5): DAMVIQNPRYQVTQFGKPVTLSCSQTLNHNVMYWYQQKSSQAPKLLFHYYDKDFNNEADTPDNFQSRRPNTSFCFLDIRSPGLGDTAMYLCATSSGGRVETQYFGPGTRLLVL.

This clonotype was counted only a few times. This chain uses TRBV3-1 with TRBJ2-7; maybe TRBD1 (5 bases). The CDR3 has 15 amino acids. V was trimmed by 3 bases and J by 0 bases, leaving 12 bases between them. CDR1 and CDR2 (germline): LGHDT, YNNKEL (reference sequence). The CDR3: CASSQEGHFSYEQYF. The CDR3, as DNA: TGTGCCAGCAGCCAGGAAGGACATTTCTCCTACGAGCAGTACTTC.

This clonotype was seen a handful of times. Compared with germline, one end of the junction differs, possibly owing to a read error. The chain joins TRBV6-1 to TRBJ2-7; D ambiguous. Germline V gene sequence: CDR1 MNHNS, CDR2 SASEGT. The CDR3 is made up of 14 amino acids. CDR3 in DNA: TGTGCCAGCAGTGAAGCGACCGTCTCCTACGTGCAGTACTTC. Encoded protein: CASSEATVSYVQYF.

This clonotype was seen repeatedly, ten times or more. The rearrangement uses TRBV2 and TRBJ2-7; tentative D call: TRBD1 (6 bases). The V end lost 3 bases, the J end lost 6 bases, and 12 bases lay between the germline ends. The CDR3 sequence is 13 residues long. Germline CDR1 reads SNHLY; CDR2 reads FYNNEI. CDR3 in amino acids: CASSDRGNREQYF. CDR3 DNA sequence: TGTGCCAGCAGTGACAGGGGAAATCGCGAGCAGTACTTC.

This clonotype was counted many times. The chain couples TRBV24-1 to TRBJ1-2; D is perhaps TRBD1 (5 bases). Germline loops: CDR1 KGHDR, CDR2 SFDVKD. V lost 2 bases, J lost 4 bases, and 10 bases lay in between. The CDR3 is made up of 14 amino acids. The CDR3 loop reads CATSDSAGGYGYTF. The CDR3, as DNA: TGTGCCACCAGTGATTCCGCGGGGGGCTATGGCTACACCTTC.

This clonotype was seen a few times. This chain connects TRBV6-1 to TRBJ1-1, with a possible D match to TRBD1 (5 bases). Germline-derived CDR1 and CDR2 are MNHNS and SASEGT. V was trimmed by 4 bases and J by 0 bases, leaving 12 bases between them. The CDR3 has 15 residues. The CDR3 nucleotides read TGTGCCAGCAGTGTCGGGGCTGGATTGAACACTGAAGCTTTCTTT. As protein: CASSVGAGLNTEAFF.

In regard to this clonotype: The missing conserved phenylalanine or tryptophan at the end of this CDR3 makes a read error likely. V usage is TRBV6-2 or TRBV6-3 and J usage is TRBJ2-7; possibly TRBD1 for D (6 bases). Deletions cut 4 bases from V and 4 bases from J, with 8 bases between. Germline lookup yields CDR1 MNHEY and CDR2 SVGEGT. There are 12 residues in the CDR3. The CDR3 region has the DNA TGTGCCAGCAGTTCCAGGGGTTACGAGCAGTACTCC. Encoded protein: CASSSRGYEQYS.

This clonotype showed up many times. The chain links TRBV19 to TRBJ2-7; weak D call: TRBD1 (6 bases). CDR1 is LNHDA, CDR2 SQIVND, per germline (reference sequence). The CDR3 sequence is 12 residues long. V lost 6 bases and J lost 3, with 9 bases in between. DNA of the CDR3: TGTGCCAGTAGGCAGGGGAACTACGAGCAGTACTTC. Amino acids: CASRQGNYEQYF.

This clonotype was detected only a few times. One base away lies a much larger clone, so this may be a sequencing read error. This chain connects TRBV27 to TRBJ2-5; 7 bases align to TRBD1. With V trimmed by 5 bases and J by 5 bases, 5 bases remained unmatched. CDR1 is MNHEY, CDR2 SMNVEV, per germline (reference sequence). The CDR3 sequence is 13 residues long. In nucleotides, the CDR3 is TGTGCCAGCAGTGTAGGCAGGGGGGAGACCCAGTACTTC. It codes for CASSVGRGETQYF.

This clonotype turned up a few times. A much larger clone lies a single base off, so this may be a read error. Because the CDR3 is missing its conserved closing phenylalanine or tryptophan, this is likely a read error. The chain couples TRBV6-2 or TRBV6-3 to TRBJ1-1; D remains ambiguous. V was clipped by 5 bases and J by 10 bases, with 11 bases between them. This CDR3 spans 11 amino acids. Germline-derived CDR1 and CDR2 are MNHEY and SVGEGT. The CDR3 spells CASSQRQGAFS. CDR3 nucleotides: TGTGCCAGCAGTCAACGACAAGGAGCTTTCTCT.

Ten or more counts support this clonotype. The chain employs TRBV9 and TRBJ2-7; D is uncertain. The germline CDR1 and CDR2 sequences are SGDLS and YYNGEE. This CDR3 comprises 15 residues. V lost 0 bases, J lost 0 bases, and 10 bases lay in between. CDR3 DNA sequence: TGTGCCAGCAGCGTAGGTGGTGCGCCCTCCTACGAGCAGTACTTC. It encodes CASSVGGAPSYEQYF. Using reference TRBV9 and TRBJ2-7 for the parts outside the CDR3, the full variable domain is DSGVTQTPKHLITATGQRVTLRCSPRSGDLSVYWYQQSLDQGLQFLIQYYNGEERAKGNILERFSAQQFPDLHSELNLSSLELGDSALYFCASSVGGAPSYEQYFGPGTRLTVT.

Concerning this clonotype itself: This sequence may be a read error, since a much larger clone differs from it by one base. The CDR3 DNA is TGTGCCAGCTCCAGGGGGGGCGAGTCCTACGAGCAGTACTTC. Translation: CASSRGGESYEQYF. The J gene is TRBJ2-7, the V gene TRBV6-1; D is tentatively TRBD1 or TRBD2 (7 bases each). CDR3 size: 14 residues. V lost 8 bases, J lost 1 base, and 15 bases lay in between. CDR1 and CDR2 (germline): MNHNS, SASEGT.

This clonotype has just a few counts. A much larger clone differs from this one at a single base, so this may be a read error. This sequence joins TRBV5-6 and TRBJ2-5; 8 bases agree with TRBD1. Germline V gene lookup returns CDR1 SGHDT and CDR2 YYEEEE. The CDR3 is made up of 13 amino acids. V gave up 3 bases and J gave up 4 bases; unmatched junction bases: 2. CDR3: CASSYGQGETQYF. The CDR3 DNA sequence: TGTGCCAGCAGCTACGGACAGGGAGAGACCCAGTACTTC.

This clonotype was detected many times. V usage is TRBV2 and J usage is TRBJ2-5; D unresolved. The CDR3 contains 13 residues. Germline CDR1 is SNHLY and CDR2 is FYNNEI. Trimming cost V 3 bases and J 0 bases, with 5 bases left between them. CDR3 DNA: TGTGCCAGCAGTGAGTGGGACCAAGAGACCCAGTACTTC. It codes for CASSEWDQETQYF.

This clonotype appeared a few times. This chain joins TRBV2 and TRBJ2-1; maybe TRBD1 (5 bases). Germline V CDR1 and CDR2: SNHLY, FYNNEI. The CDR3 is 11 residues long. Trimming took 8 bases from V and 5 from J, leaving 7 bases between them. The CDR3 nucleotides read TGTGCCAGCGCCAGGGACAATGAGCAGTTCTTC. This sequence encodes CASARDNEQFF.